Each of the 17 T cell receptor beta chains below was sequenced from the same sample in a study of cytomegalovirus exposure and HLA in healthy donors. The PCR had 60 Vbeta and 13 Jbeta primers. Sequencing was performed with immunoSEQ multiplex PCR; in TCRdb, only in-frame clones are kept and a portion is missing. The sample yields roughly 200,000 clones, around nine tenths seen once. The specimen sequenced was PBMCs. These receptors were taken from a woman aged 25 to 45 in good health and CMV-seronegative.

This chain links TRBV30 with TRBJ2-1; 12 bases map to TRBD2. The germline V gene has CDR1 GTSNPN and CDR2 SVGIG (reference sequence). This CDR3 contains 16 residues. The trim removed 1 base at V and 3 bases at J, leaving 4 bases unmatched. CDR3 sequence: CAWSESSGGVYNEQFF. DNA of the CDR3: TGTGCCTGGAGTGAGTCTAGCGGGGGGGTCTACAATGAGCAGTTCTTC.

V gene TRBV4-1 combines with J gene TRBJ2-2; 10 nucleotides align to TRBD2. V lost 0 bases and J lost 4; bases outside the gene matches: 8. Germline-derived CDR1 and CDR2 are MGHRA and YSYEKL. The CDR3 runs 18 residues. The CDR3 spells CASSQELAGLGATGELFF. Here the CDR3 DNA reads TGCGCCAGCAGCCAAGAACTAGCGGGACTGGGCGCCACCGGGGAGCTGTTTTTT.

The chain has TRBV6-5 and TRBJ2-1; possibly TRBD2 for D (5 bases). The CDR3 loop spans 13 amino acids. Germline V gene data show CDR1 as MNHEY and CDR2 as SVGAGI. The V end lost 5 bases, the J end lost 9 bases, and 14 bases lay between the germline ends. Written as DNA, the CDR3 is TGTGCCAGCAGTCGCGAACGGGGTTTTGAGCAGTTCTTC. The encoded protein is CASSRERGFEQFF.

The rearrangement uses TRBV7-9 and TRBJ1-2; unclear D gene. Between the trimmed V and J ends, which lost 4 bases and 2 bases, there was a span of 14 bases. CDR1 is SEHNR and CDR2 is FQNEAQ in the germline V gene (reference sequence). The CDR3 has 15 amino acids. The CDR3: CASSYSGEKNYGYTF. The CDR3 DNA sequence: TGTGCCAGCAGCTACTCCGGGGAAAAGAACTATGGCTACACCTTC. The variable domain in full, with the rest retrieved from reference TRBV7-9 and TRBJ1-2, is DTGVSQNPRHKITKRGQNVTFRCDPISEHNRLYWYRQTLGQGPEFLTYFQNEAQLEKSRLLSDRFSAERPKGSFSTLEIQRTEQGDSAMYLCASSYSGEKNYGYTFGSGTRLTVV.

V and J are TRBV9 and TRBJ2-3, with 11 bases identical to TRBD2. In germline, CDR1 is SGDLS, CDR2 YYNGEE. The V and J ends lost 3 bases and 9 bases, in that order; junction bases with no gene match: 6. The length of the CDR3 is 14 residues. The CDR3 region is CASSGSGRGDTQYF. In DNA, the CDR3 is TGTGCCAGCAGCGGTAGCGGGAGGGGAGACACGCAGTATTTT.

The gene calls are TRBV2 and TRBJ1-1; maybe TRBD1 (6 bases). V was trimmed by 7 bases and J by 1 base, leaving 13 bases between them. The germline V gene encodes CDR1 SNHLY and CDR2 FYNNEI. The CDR3 consists of 14 residues. The DNA of the CDR3 is TGTGCCAGCATAGCGGGACACCGGAACACTGAAGCTTTCTTT. It codes for CASIAGHRNTEAFF.

CDR3 sequence (DNA): TGTGCCAGCAGCTACTCTAGCGAAGAGACCCAGTACTTC. This translates into CASSYSSEETQYF. The chain uses TRBV7-3 and TRBJ2-5; a possible D gene is TRBD2 (6 bases). Deletions cut 4 bases from V and 3 bases from J, with 9 bases between. CDR1 SGHTA and CDR2 FQGTGA come from the germline V gene. The CDR3 is 13 residues long.

This chain links TRBV2 with TRBJ2-1; 8 bases are a match to TRBD1. V lost 3 bases, J lost 7 bases, and 5 bases stayed unmatched. Germline-derived CDR1 and CDR2 are SNHLY and FYNNEI. The CDR3 consists of 14 residues. CDR3 DNA: TGTGCCAGCAGTGAGGGCAGGGGGCCGAATGAGCAGTTCTTC. This gives the protein CASSEGRGPNEQFF.

The chain uses TRBV19 and TRBJ2-1; D gene uncertain. This CDR3 contains 13 residues. Germline V gene lookup returns CDR1 LNHDA and CDR2 SQIVND (reference sequence). V was clipped by 1 base and J by 5 bases, with 6 bases between them. CDR3 sequence (DNA): TGTGCCAGTAGTATAGCAGTTCACAATGAGCAGTTCTTC. It codes for CASSIAVHNEQFF.

This chain joins TRBV9 and TRBJ2-5, with 8 bases aligning to TRBD2. J was trimmed by 1 base and V by 0 bases; bases with no gene match: 5. Per germline, CDR1 SGDLS and CDR2 YYNGEE. This CDR3 is built from 16 residues. The CDR3 DNA is TGTGCCAGCAGCGTAGGGGCCAGCGGGGGCCAAGAGACCCAGTACTTC. Encoded protein: CASSVGASGGQETQYF.

This clone appeared a few times. The rearrangement joins TRBV29-1 to TRBJ2-3; D is unclear. The CDR3 extends over 14 amino acids. Germline lookup yields CDR1 SQVTM and CDR2 ANQGSEA. The V gene lost 5 bases and the J gene lost 2 bases, with 14 bases spanning the gap. CDR3 DNA sequence: TGCAGCGTTCTGGGCGCCTCTACCACAGATACGCAGTATTTT. As protein: CSVLGASTTDTQYF.

V is TRBV4-1 and J is TRBJ1-2; 8 nucleotides line up with TRBD1. The CDR3 sequence is 14 residues long. Germline trimming cut 1 base from V and 3 bases from J; bases unmatched to any gene: 1. Germline lookup yields CDR1 MGHRA and CDR2 YSYEKL. CDR3 amino acids: CASSQATGDYGYTF. The CDR3 region has the DNA TGCGCCAGCAGCCAAGCGACAGGGGACTATGGCTACACCTTC.

The J gene is TRBJ2-3, the V gene TRBV2; TRBD1 might be the D (6 bases). The V and J ends lost 6 bases and 8 bases respectively, with 15 bases between them. The germline V gene has CDR1 SNHLY and CDR2 FYNNEI. The CDR3 runs 13 residues. The CDR3 bases are TGTGCCAGCAGGGCAGATATAGGGGGTACGCAGTATTTT. Its translation: CASRADIGGTQYF.

The chain combines TRBV5-4 with TRBJ2-5; maybe TRBD1 (6 bases). The ends were cut back, 4 bases at V and 1 base at J, with 11 bases in the middle. The germline V gene has CDR1 SGHNT and CDR2 YYREEE (reference sequence). This CDR3 is built from 14 residues. CDR3 nucleotide sequence: TGTGCCAGCAGCCGGACAGCGCTCCAAGAGACCCAGTACTTC. Amino acids: CASSRTALQETQYF.

This clone was seen repeatedly, ten times or more. The chain links TRBV5-5 to TRBJ1-1; D uncertain. Trimming took 4 bases from V and 0 from J, leaving 10 bases between them. Germline lookup yields CDR1 SGHKS and CDR2 YYEKEE (reference sequence). The CDR3 has 14 amino acids. The CDR3 DNA reads as TGTGCCAGCAGCCTACAGAGAATGAACACTGAAGCTTTCTTT. Translation gives CASSLQRMNTEAFF.

The V and J genes are TRBV5-1 and TRBJ2-7; TRBD2 aligns across 8 bases. Trimming removed 4 bases from V and 9 bases from J; junction bases left unmatched: 12. Per germline, CDR1 SGHRS and CDR2 YFSETQ. The CDR3 is 14 residues long. This CDR3 is CASSPNTQTSAQYF. As DNA, the CDR3 is TGCGCCAGCAGCCCTAACACTCAGACTAGCGCGCAGTACTTC. Full variable domain (remainder filled in from reference TRBV5-1 and TRBJ2-7): KAGVTQTPRYLIKTRGQQVTLSCSPISGHRSVSWYQQTPGQGLQFLFEYFSETQRNKGNFPGRFSGRQFSNSRSEMNVSTLELGDSALYLCASSPNTQTSAQYFGPGTRLTVT.

The V call is TRBV19, the J call TRBJ2-1; TRBD2 is a possible D gene (5 bases). Trimming took off 7 bases at V and 4 bases at J, with 23 bases between the two ends. Per the germline V gene, CDR1 is LNHDA and CDR2 is SQIVND (reference sequence). This CDR3 is built from 17 residues. The CDR3 sequence: CASKVQFTSASYNEQFF. The CDR3 DNA sequence: TGTGCCAGTAAAGTCCAGTTTACTAGTGCGTCTTACAATGAGCAGTTCTTC.